These 7 T cell receptor beta chains came from one sample sequenced in a study of cytomegalovirus exposure and HLA in healthy donors. The PCR had 60 Vbeta and 13 Jbeta primers. The repertoire was sequenced with immunoSEQ multiplex PCR; TCRdb's copy has only in-frame clones and lacks some. The repertoire has around 150,000 clones, more than 75% of them found once; the top ten carry 0.9% to 1.2%. Material: PBMCs. The receptors derive from a male donor in good health and CMV-seronegative.

V and J are TRBV27 and TRBJ1-2; 9 bases align to TRBD1. V gave up 4 bases and J gave up 6 bases; unmatched junction bases: 9. Germline-derived CDR1 and CDR2 are MNHEY and SMNVEV (reference sequence). CDR3 length equals 15 residues. CDR3: CASSSRTGEGDGYTF. CDR3 DNA sequence: TGTGCCAGCAGTTCTCGGACAGGGGAGGGAGATGGCTACACCTTC.

This clone has just a few counts. The chain couples TRBV5-1 to TRBJ2-7; the D gene is possibly TRBD1 (6 bases). The CDR3 is 13 amino acids. Trimming took off 7 bases at V and 3 bases at J, with 14 bases between the two ends. Looked up from germline, CDR1 is SGHRS and CDR2 is YFSETQ. The chain's CDR3 is CASGPDSYYEQYF. The CDR3 bases are TGCGCCAGCGGACCGGACAGTTACTACGAGCAGTACTTC.

The rearrangement links TRBV6-5 to TRBJ1-3; a weak D match, TRBD1 (6 bases). The germline CDR1 and CDR2 sequences are MNHEY and SVGAGI. V was pared by 0 bases and J by 4 bases, with 7 bases between. The CDR3 length is 14 residues. The CDR3, as DNA: TGTGCCAGCAGTTACTCGGGGGCCGGAAACACCATATATTTT. Translation: CASSYSGAGNTIYF.

The CDR3 nucleotides read TGTGCCAGCAGTTACGGGACAGTACAAGAGACCCAGTACTTC. Translating it yields CASSYGTVQETQYF. The chain couples TRBV6-6 to TRBJ2-5, with 7 nucleotides matching TRBD1. There are 14 residues in the CDR3. CDR1 is MNHNY and CDR2 is SVGAGI in the germline V gene (reference sequence). J gave up 2 bases and V 2 bases, and 2 bases lay outside the gene matches.

The chain recombines TRBV5-1 with TRBJ1-6; D perhaps matches TRBD1 (6 bases). The ends were cut back, 4 bases at V and 4 bases at J, with 15 bases in the middle. Germline CDR1 reads SGHRS; CDR2 reads YFSETQ. The CDR3 consists of 16 residues. CDR3 DNA sequence: TGCGCCAGCAGCCCCGGGACAAGACAGTATAATTCACCCCTCCACTTT. Its translation is CASSPGTRQYNSPLHF.

The chain is built from TRBV30 and TRBJ1-5; D perhaps matches TRBD1 (6 bases). V was clipped by 7 bases and J by 2 bases, with 15 bases between them. The CDR3 loop spans 14 amino acids. Germline V gene data show CDR1 as GTSNPN and CDR2 as SVGIG (reference sequence). The CDR3 DNA follows: TGTGCCTCAGGGGCTCGGGGAGGCAATCAGCCCCAGCATTTT. It encodes CASGARGGNQPQHF.

The chain employs TRBV18 and TRBJ1-2; the match to TRBD1 covers 7 bases. The length of the CDR3 is 13 residues. Germline V gene data show CDR1 as KGHSH and CDR2 as LQKENI. V shed 3 bases, J shed 8 bases, and the junction held 6 bases outside the gene matches. CDR3: CASSPPDRAGYTF. In DNA, the CDR3 is TGTGCCAGCTCACCGCCAGACAGGGCCGGCTACACCTTC.